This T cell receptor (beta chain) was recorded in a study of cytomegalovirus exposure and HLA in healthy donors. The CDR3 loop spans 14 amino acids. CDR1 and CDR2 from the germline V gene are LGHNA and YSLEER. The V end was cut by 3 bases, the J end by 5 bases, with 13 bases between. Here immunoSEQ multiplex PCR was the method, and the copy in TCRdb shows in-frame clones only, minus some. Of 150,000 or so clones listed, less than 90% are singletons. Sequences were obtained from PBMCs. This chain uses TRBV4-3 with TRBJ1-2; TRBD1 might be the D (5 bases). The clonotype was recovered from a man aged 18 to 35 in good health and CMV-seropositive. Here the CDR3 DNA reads TGCGCCAGCAGCCAGGATACCGGGACTTATGGCTACACCTTC. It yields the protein CASSQDTGTYGYTF.